The sequence of this T cell receptor (beta chain) was determined in a study of T cells in localized non-small cell lung cancer. Findings and limits, study-wide: With higher T cell density in blood came longer overall survival. Uninvolved adjacent lung showed higher T cell clonality than tumor.

The repertoire was sequenced with immunoSEQ multiplex PCR; TCRdb's copy has only in-frame clones and lacks some. Among under 20,000 clones listed, about 83% were seen once. The V gene's germline CDR1 is SGHNT and CDR2 YYREEE (reference sequence). The CDR3 is 13 residues long. V was pared by 4 bases and J by 1 base, with 8 bases between. Remarks on this clone: Its antigen is not known.

The clonotype originates from a female donor at least 60 years old with stage I lung adenocarcinoma. The chain couples TRBV5-4 to TRBJ1-2; the D is unclear. Material: peripheral blood, obtained before any cancer treatment. This chain's CDR3 is CASSPGDNYGYTF. DNA of the CDR3: TGTGCCAGCAGCCCAGGAGATAACTATGGCTACACCTTC.